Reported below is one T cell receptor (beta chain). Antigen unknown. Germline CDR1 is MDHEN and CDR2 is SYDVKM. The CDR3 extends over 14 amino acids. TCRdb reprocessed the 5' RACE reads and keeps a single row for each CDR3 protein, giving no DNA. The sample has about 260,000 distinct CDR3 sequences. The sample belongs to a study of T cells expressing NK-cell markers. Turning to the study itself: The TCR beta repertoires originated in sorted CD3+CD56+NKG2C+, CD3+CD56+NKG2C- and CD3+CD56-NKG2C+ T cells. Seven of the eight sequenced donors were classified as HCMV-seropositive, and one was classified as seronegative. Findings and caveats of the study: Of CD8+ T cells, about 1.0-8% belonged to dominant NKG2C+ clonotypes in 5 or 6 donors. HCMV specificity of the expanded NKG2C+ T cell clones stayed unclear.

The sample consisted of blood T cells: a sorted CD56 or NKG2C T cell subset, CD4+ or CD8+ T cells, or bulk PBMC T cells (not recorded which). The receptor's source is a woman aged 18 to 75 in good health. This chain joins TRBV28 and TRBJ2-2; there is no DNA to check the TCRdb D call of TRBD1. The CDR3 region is CAIHDSSNTGELFF.